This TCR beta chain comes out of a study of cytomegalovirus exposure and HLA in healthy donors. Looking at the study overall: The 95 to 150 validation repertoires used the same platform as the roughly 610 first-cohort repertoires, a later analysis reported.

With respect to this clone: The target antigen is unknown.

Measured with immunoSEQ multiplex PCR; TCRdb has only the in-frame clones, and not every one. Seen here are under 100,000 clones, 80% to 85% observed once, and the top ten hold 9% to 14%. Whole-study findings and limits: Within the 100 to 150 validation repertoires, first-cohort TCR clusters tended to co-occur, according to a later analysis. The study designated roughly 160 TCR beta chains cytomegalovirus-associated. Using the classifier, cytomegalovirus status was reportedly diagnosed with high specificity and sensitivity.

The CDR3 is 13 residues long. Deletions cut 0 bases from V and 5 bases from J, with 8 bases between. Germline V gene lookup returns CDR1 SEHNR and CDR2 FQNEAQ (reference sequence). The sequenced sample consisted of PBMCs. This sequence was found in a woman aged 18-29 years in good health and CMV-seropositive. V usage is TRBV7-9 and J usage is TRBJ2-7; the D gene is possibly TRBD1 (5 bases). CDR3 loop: CASSLAQGDEQYF. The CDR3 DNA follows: TGTGCCAGCAGCTTAGCGCAAGGGGACGAGCAGTACTTC.